This T cell receptor (beta chain) was captured in a study of CD4 T cells in relation to SARS-CoV-2 and coronaviruses. About the research overall: TCR beta CDR3s were sequenced after roughly eleven-day antigen culture of PBMCs.

The CDR3 extends over 16 amino acids. Looked up from germline, CDR1 is LNHDA and CDR2 is SQIVND (reference sequence). Deletions cut 6 bases from V and 4 bases from J, with 19 bases between. CD4+ T cells from unexposed donors were obtained before the COVID-19 pandemic (2011-2018). The cells were cultured for around ten days before CD4+ T cells were isolated. A word on this clone: Its antigen is unidentified.

Generated by immunoSEQ multiplex PCR, the TCRdb table keeps only in-frame clones and is missing some. This sample carries around 11,000 clones, 65% to 75% of them seen once, and the ten largest clones take roughly 17%. Specimen: CD4+ T cells from PBMCs, cultured in vitro. The sequence came from a human donor in good health. The rearrangement joins TRBV19 to TRBJ2-1, with D perhaps being TRBD1 or TRBD2 (5 bases each). The DNA of the CDR3 is TGTGCCAGTAGCAACCCCGGGACCCATTCTTACAATGAGCAGTTCTTC. Translated: CASSNPGTHSYNEQFF.